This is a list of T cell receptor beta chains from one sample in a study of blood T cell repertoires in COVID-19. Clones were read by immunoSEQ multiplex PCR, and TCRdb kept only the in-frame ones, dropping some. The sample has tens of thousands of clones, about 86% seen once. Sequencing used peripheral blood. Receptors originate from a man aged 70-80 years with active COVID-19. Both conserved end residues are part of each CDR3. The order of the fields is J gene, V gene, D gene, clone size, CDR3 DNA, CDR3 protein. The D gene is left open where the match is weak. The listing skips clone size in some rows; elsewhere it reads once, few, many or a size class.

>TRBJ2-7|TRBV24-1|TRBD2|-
TGTGCCACCAGTGGCGGGACTAGCGGGGGGGCCGACTACGAGCAGTACTTC
CATSGGTSGGADYEQYF
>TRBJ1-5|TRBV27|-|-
TGTGCCAGCAGTTTATCGCCAAGTGCCGGGGATAGCAATCAGCCCCAGCATTTT
CASSLSPSAGDSNQPQHF
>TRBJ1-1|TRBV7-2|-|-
TGTGCCAGCAAACTCTCCGCGACAGCAAACACTGAAGCTTTCTTT
CASKLSATANTEAFF
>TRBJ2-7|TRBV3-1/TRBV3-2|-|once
TGTGCCAGCAGGCCGACAGGCCCCGGGTACGAGCAGTACTTC
CASRPTGPGYEQYF
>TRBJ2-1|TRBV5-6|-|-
TGTGCCAGCAGCTTGAGAGGGCTCACAAACAATGAGCAGTTCTTC
CASSLRGLTNNEQFF
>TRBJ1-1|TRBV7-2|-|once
TGTGCCAGCACCCCCGACGGGAGTTTCGGCACTGAAGCTTTCTTT
CASTPDGSFGTEAFF
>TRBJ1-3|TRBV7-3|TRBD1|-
TGTGCCAGCAGCTTAACCTCAGGGGGCGCTGGAAACACCATATATTTT
CASSLTSGGAGNTIYF
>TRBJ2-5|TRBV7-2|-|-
TGTGCCAGCAGCTTAGTCAAGGGGCAAGAGACCCAGTACTTC
CASSLVKGQETQYF
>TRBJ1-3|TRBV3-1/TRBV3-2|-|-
TGTGCCAGCAGCCAAGGCAGGGTTGCTGGAAACACCATATATTTT
CASSQGRVAGNTIYF
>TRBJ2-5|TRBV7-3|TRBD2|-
TGTGCCAGCAGCTTGGGAAGCGGGAGTTATCAAGAGACCCAGTACTTC
CASSLGSGSYQETQYF
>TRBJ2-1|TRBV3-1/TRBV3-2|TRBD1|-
TGTGCCAGCAGCCAAGCAGGACAGGTCTACAATGAGCAGTTCTTC
CASSQAGQVYNEQFF
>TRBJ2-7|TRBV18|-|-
TGTGCCAGCTCAGATCAACGGGGGAGCTACGAGCAGTACTTC
CASSDQRGSYEQYF
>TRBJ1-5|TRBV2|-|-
TGTGCCAGCAGTGATCAGCCGACACTGCAGCCCCAGCATTTT
CASSDQPTLQPQHF
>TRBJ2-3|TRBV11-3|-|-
TGTGCCAGCAGCTTTTGGAGCGGGACAGATACGCAGTATTTT
CASSFWSGTDTQYF
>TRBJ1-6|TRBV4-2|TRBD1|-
TGTGCCAGCAGCCAAGCGGGACAGGATAGCTCCTATAATTCACCCCTCCACTTT
CASSQAGQDSSYNSPLHF
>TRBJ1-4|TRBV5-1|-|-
TGCGCCAGCAGCCCGCCTCAGGGCGAAAAACTGTTTTTT
CASSPPQGEKLFF
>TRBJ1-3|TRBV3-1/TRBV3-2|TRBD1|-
TGTGCCAGCAGCCAGGGGGACAGCTCTGGAAACACCATATATTTT
CASSQGDSSGNTIYF
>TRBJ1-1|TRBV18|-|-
TGTGCCAGCTCACTGGTCAGGGAAAACACTGAAGCTTTCTTT
CASSLVRENTEAFF
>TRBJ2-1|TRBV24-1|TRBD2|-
TGTGCCACCAGTGGACCGGAGGCTAGCGGGGATAATGAGCAGTTCTTC
CATSGPEASGDNEQFF
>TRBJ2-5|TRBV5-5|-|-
TGTGCCAGCAGCTTGGAGGGGTTCGAGACCCAGTACTTC
CASSLEGFETQYF
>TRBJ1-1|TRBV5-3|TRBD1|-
TGTGCCAGAAGCCCAGACAGGGACGAAGCTTTCTTT
CARSPDRDEAFF
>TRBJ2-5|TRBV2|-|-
TGTGCCAGCAGTGGACAGGAGTGGGAGACCCAGTACTTC
CASSGQEWETQYF
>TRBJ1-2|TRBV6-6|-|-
TGTGCCAGCAGTACCCTTGATGGGCGGGCTAACTATGGCTACACCTTC
CASSTLDGRANYGYTF
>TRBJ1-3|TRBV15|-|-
TGTGCCACCAGCAGTGCCCCGGCTGGAAACACCATATATTTT
CATSSAPAGNTIYF
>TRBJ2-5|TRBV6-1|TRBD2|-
TGTGCCAGCAGTGAAGGTTCCGGGGGGGCCTCGGAGGAGACCCAGTACTTC
CASSEGSGGASEETQYF
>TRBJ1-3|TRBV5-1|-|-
TGCGCCAGCAGCTTGGGGGGGCCGGTCTCTGGAAACACCATATATTTT
CASSLGGPVSGNTIYF
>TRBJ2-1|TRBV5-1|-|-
TGCGCCAGCAGCTCCGGACAGAACAATGAGCAGTTCTTC
CASSSGQNNEQFF
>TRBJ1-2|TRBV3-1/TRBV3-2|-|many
TGTGCCAGCAGCCAAGATAACCAGGGGATGACGGCCTTC
CASSQDNQGMTAF
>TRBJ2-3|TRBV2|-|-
TGTGCCAGCAGATTAGCGGACCCGCAGTATTTT
CASRLADPQYF
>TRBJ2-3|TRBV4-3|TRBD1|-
TGCGCCAGCAGCCTAGTACCAATCACAGGGGCTAGCACAGATACGCAGTATTTT
CASSLVPITGASTDTQYF
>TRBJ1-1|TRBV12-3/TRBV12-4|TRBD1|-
TGTGCCAGCAGTTTAGTCGGACAGGGTGAAGCTTTCTTT
CASSLVGQGEAFF
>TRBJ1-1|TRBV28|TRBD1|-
TGTGCCAGCAGGCACATCAGGGGGGCAAACACTGAAGCTTTCTTT
CASRHIRGANTEAFF
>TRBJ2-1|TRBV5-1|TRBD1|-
TGCGCCAGCAGCCTACGGACAGGGGGCTTCAATGAGCAGTTCTTC
CASSLRTGGFNEQFF
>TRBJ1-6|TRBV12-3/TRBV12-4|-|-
TGTGCCAGCAGTCAGCAGGGGTCCCCCCTCCACTTT
CASSQQGSPLHF
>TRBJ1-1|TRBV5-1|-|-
TGCGCCAGCAGTTGGGGAGGGGCTGAAGCTTTCTTT
CASSWGGAEAFF
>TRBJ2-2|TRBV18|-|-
TGTGCCAGCTCACCACCTTCTTTCGGTCGCACCGGGGAGCTGTTTTTT
CASSPPSFGRTGELFF
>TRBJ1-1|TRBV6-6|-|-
TGTGCCAGCAGTTTCCGGGTTTCAGCCATGAACACTGAAGCTTTCTTT
CASSFRVSAMNTEAFF
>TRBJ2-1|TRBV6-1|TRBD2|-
TGTGCCAGCAGTGGGGTAATGGGGGGGAACTACAATGAGCAGTTCTTC
CASSGVMGGNYNEQFF
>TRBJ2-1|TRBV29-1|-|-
TGCAGCGTTGCCCTTCCCTTTGGCAGGATTGCCAATGAGCAGTTCTTC
CSVALPFGRIANEQFF
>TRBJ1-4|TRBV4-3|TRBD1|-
TGCGCCAGCAGCCAGGTAGACAGGGGGTCTAATGAAAAACTGTTTTTT
CASSQVDRGSNEKLFF
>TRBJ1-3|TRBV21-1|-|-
TGTGCCAGCAGCAAATTGGCACTAAGGAGGGATTGTGGAAACACCATATATTTT
CASSKLALRRDCGNTIYF
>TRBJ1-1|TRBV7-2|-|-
TGTGCCAGCAGCATCGCGTTTGTGAACACTGAAGCTTTCTTT
CASSIAFVNTEAFF
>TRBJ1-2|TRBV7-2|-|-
TGTGCCAGCAGCCCCGGGAATAGGGTTTCGGGCTACACCTTC
CASSPGNRVSGYTF
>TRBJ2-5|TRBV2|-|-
TGTGCCAGCGCGACCCAGGGCGGAAAGACCCAGTACTTC
CASATQGGKTQYF
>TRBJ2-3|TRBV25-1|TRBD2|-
TGTGCCAGCAGTGATCCTACTTTGACTAGCGGGGACCCCCGGCGGTATTTT
CASSDPTLTSGDPRRYF
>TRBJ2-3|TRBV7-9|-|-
TGTGCCAGCAGCCCCACAGCTACTAGCACAGATACGCAGTATTTT
CASSPTATSTDTQYF
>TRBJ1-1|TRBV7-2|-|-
TGTGCCAGCAGCCCAGTGGTGGCAGGGGCCACTGAAGCTTTCTTT
CASSPVVAGATEAFF
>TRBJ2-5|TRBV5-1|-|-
TGCGCCAGCAGTACAAACACCCTCAGGGAAGAGACCCAGTACTTC
CASSTNTLREETQYF
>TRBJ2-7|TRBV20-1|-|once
TGCAGTGTCCAGCGGGCCGACGAGCAGTACTTC
CSVQRADEQYF
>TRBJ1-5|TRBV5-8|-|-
TGTGCCAAGGGAGGGGCCAGCAATCAGCCCCAGCATTTT
CAKGGASNQPQHF
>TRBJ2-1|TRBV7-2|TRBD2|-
TGTGCCAGCACCTTAAGGGTGGGGAGGGAATCCAATGAGCAGTTCTTC
CASTLRVGRESNEQFF
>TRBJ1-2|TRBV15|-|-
TGTGCCACCAGCAGACAAGGGGCCACTTCCTATGGCTACACCTTC
CATSRQGATSYGYTF
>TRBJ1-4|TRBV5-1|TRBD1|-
TGCGCCAGCAGCGCCGGACAGGGGATATATGAAAAACTGTTTTTT
CASSAGQGIYEKLFF
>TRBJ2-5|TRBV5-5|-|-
TGTGCCAGCAGCTTGATGAGCGAAGAGACCCAGTACTTC
CASSLMSEETQYF
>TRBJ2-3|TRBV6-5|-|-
TGTGCCAGCAGTTACTCGAATGAGGATACGCAGTATTTT
CASSYSNEDTQYF
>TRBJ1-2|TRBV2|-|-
TGTGCCAGCAGTCTAACAGGGACGTATGGCTACACCTTC
CASSLTGTYGYTF
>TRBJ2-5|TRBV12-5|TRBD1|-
TGTGCTAGTGGTCTTGATGCCAGGGGGGAGACCCAGTACTTC
CASGLDARGETQYF